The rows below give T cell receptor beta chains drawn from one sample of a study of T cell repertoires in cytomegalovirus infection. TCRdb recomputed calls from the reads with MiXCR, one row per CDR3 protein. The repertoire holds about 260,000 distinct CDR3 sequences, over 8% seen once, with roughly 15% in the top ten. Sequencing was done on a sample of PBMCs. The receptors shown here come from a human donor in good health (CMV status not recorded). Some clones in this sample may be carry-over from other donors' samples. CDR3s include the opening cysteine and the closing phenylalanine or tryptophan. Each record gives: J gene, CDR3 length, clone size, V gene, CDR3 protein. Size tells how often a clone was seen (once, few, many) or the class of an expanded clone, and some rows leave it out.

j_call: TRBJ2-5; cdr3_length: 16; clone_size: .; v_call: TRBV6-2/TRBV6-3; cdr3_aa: CASSGLAGRVGETQYF
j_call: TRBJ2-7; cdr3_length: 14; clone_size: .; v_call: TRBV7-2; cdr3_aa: CASSLAPGAGEQYF
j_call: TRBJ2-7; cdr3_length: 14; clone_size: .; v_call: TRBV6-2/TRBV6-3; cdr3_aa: CASSSSTREYEQYF
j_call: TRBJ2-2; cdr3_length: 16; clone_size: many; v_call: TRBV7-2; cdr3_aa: CASSLDSGANTGELFF
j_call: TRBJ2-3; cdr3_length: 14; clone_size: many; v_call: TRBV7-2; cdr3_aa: CASSQGPAPNTQYF
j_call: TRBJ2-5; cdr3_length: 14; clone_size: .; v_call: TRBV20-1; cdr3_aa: CSARTPGGEETQYF
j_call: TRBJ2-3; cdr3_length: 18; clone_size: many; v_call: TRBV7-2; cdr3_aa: CASSLTQSAGAFTDTQYF
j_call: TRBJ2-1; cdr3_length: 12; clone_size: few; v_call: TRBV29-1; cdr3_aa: CSVGVSYNEQFF
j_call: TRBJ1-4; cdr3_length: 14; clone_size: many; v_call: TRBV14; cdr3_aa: CASSQHTGGGKLFF
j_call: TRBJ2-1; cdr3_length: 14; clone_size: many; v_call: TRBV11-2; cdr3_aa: CASSLSRTNNEQFF
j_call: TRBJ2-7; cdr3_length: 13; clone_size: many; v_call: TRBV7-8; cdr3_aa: CASSQDGTYEQYF
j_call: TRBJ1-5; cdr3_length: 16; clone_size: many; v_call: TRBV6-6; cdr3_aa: CASSDPGTGNNQPQHF
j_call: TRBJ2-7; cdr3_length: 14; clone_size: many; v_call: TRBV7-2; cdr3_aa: CASSYTSGSREQYF
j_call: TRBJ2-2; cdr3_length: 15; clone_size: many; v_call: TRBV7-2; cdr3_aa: CASSSSGVNTGELFF
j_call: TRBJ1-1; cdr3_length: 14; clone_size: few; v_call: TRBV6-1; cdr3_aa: CASSAAGAITEAFF
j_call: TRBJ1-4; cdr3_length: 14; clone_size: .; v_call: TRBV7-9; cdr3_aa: CASSHGGGGEKLFF
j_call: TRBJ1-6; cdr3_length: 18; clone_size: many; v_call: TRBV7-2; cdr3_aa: CASSLAAGGGSGSSPLHF
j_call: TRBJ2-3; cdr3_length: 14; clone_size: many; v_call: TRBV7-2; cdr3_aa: CASSNRGPPDTQYF
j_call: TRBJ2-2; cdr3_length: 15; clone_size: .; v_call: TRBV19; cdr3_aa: CASSLTPPGSGELFF
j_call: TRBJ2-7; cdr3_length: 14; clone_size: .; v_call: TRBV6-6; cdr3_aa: CASSYGQGAYEQYF
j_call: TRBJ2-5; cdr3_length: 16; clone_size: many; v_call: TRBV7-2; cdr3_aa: CASSLAVGTGGQTQYF
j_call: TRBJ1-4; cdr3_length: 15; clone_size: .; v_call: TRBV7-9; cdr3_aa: CASSRTGEEGEKLFF
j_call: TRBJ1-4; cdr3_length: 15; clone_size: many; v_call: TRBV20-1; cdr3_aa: CSARRDLGHEGKLFF
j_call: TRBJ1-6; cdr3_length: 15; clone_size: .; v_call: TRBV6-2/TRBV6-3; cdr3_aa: CASSYGGQGVSPLHF
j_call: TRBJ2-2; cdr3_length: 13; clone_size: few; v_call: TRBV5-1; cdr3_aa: CASSGGQTGELFF
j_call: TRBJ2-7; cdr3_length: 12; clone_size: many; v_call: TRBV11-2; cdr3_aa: CASSPSVYEQYF
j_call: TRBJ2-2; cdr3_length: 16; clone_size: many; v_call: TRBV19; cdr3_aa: CASSKMTSSNTGELFF
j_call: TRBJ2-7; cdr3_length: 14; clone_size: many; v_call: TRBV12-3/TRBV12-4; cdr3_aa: CASSTELIRREQYF
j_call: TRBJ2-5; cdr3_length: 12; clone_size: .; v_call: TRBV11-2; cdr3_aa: CASSGPFRTQYF
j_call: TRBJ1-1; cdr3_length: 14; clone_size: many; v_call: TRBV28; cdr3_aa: CASSSPGQGDEAFF
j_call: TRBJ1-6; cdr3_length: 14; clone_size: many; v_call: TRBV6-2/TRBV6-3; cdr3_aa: CATLSGTGRSPLHF
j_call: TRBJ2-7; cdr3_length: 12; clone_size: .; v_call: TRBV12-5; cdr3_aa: CASGLVRSEQYF
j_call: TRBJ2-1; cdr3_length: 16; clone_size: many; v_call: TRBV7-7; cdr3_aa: CASSLGLAGTYNEQFF
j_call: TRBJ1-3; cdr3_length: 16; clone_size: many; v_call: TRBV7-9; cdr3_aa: CASSSEGSGVGNTIYF
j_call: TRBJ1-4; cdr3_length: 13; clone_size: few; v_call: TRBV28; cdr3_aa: CASSRGLNEKLFF
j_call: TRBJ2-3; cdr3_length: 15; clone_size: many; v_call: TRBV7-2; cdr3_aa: CASSLDGGASDTQYF
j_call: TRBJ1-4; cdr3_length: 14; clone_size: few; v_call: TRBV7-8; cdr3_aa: CASSFNLGGEKLFF
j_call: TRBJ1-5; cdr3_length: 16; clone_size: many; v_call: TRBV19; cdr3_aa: CASSIDGGGGNQPQHF
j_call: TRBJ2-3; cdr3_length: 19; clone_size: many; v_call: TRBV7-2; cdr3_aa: CASSRTPNRLAGAPDTQYF
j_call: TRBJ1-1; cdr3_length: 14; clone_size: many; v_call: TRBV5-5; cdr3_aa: CASSADEGARISFF